This passage covers 9 T cell receptor beta chains from one sample sequenced in a study of T-cell memory formation after mild COVID-19. TCRdb reanalysed the 5' RACE reads using MiXCR and keeps one entry per CDR3 protein. Of 550,000 to 600,000 distinct CDR3 sequences detected, roughly 17% appear once; the ten largest clones hold about 7.4%. The specimen was PBMCs or a T cell subset sorted from them (not recorded which). Receptors originate from an adult woman who had mild COVID-19 (a few samples of this study predate the infection). Cell type and time point are not known.

The V gene is TRBV27, the J gene TRBJ1-2; tentative D call: TRBD1 (5 bases). Deletions cut 1 base from V and 5 bases from J, with 14 bases between. This CDR3 has 15 residues. The germline V gene encodes CDR1 MNHEY and CDR2 SMNVEV (reference sequence). The CDR3 spells CASSLWARQQYGYTF. The CDR3 DNA sequence: TGTGCCAGCAGTTTATGGGCTAGACAGCAATATGGCTACACCTTC.

This chain links TRBV6-2 or TRBV6-3 with TRBJ2-1; 10 bases agree with TRBD2. V shed 5 bases, J shed 3 bases, and the junction held 7 bases outside the gene matches. CDR3 size: 16 residues. CDR1 and CDR2 (germline): MNHEY, SVGEGT. The CDR3 region has the DNA TGTGCCAGCAGTAACAGGCCTAGCGGGGGCTACAATGAGCAGTTCTTC. This gives the protein CASSNRPSGGYNEQFF.

This clonotype was picked up a small number of times. The V and J genes are TRBV15 and TRBJ2-3; no clear D gene. Trimming shortened V by 1 base and J by 4 bases, and 15 bases separated the two germline ends. Germline assignment: CDR1 LNHNV and CDR2 YYDKDF (reference sequence). The CDR3 is made up of 16 amino acids. The CDR3 protein is CATSRATVVEADTQYF. For the CDR3, the DNA is TGTGCCACCAGCAGAGCGACGGTGGTTGAAGCAGATACGCAGTATTTT.

This clonotype has a handful of counts. The rearrangement uses TRBV4-1 and TRBJ2-1; D is undetermined. The germline gives CDR1 MGHRA, CDR2 YSYEKL. Trimming took off 0 bases at V and 5 bases at J, with 5 bases between the two ends. This CDR3 contains 13 residues. CDR3 sequence reads: CASSQDSDNEQFF. The CDR3 DNA is TGCGCCAGCAGCCAAGATTCAGACAATGAGCAGTTCTTC.

This chain joins TRBV7-8 and TRBJ2-1; the match to TRBD2 covers 7 bases. This CDR3 region has 13 residues. Germline CDR1 reads SGHVS; CDR2 reads FQNEAQ. V lost 4 bases to trimming and J lost 8 bases; unmatched junction nucleotides: 5. The CDR3 sequence: CASSSGGRDEQFF. The CDR3 DNA reads as TGTGCCAGCAGCTCGGGGGGTAGGGATGAGCAGTTCTTC. Full variable domain (rest looked up from reference TRBV7-8 and TRBJ2-1): GAGVSQSPRYKVAKRGQDVALRCDPISGHVSLFWYQQALGQGPEFLTYFQNEAQLDKSGLPSDRFFAERPEGSVSTLKIQRTQQEDSAVYLCASSSGGRDEQFFGPGTRLTVL.

The CDR3 DNA reads as TGCAGTGCTAGAGATTATCTACGTGATTATGGCTACACCTTC. This translates into CSARDYLRDYGYTF. V is TRBV20-1 and J is TRBJ1-2, with unresolved D. Germline lookup yields CDR1 DFQATT and CDR2 SNEGSKA (reference sequence). Trimming removed 0 bases from V and 5 bases from J, with 13 bases in between. This CDR3 spans 14 amino acids.

This clonotype was seen a handful of times. The J gene is TRBJ1-1, the V gene TRBV4-1; perhaps TRBD1 as D (6 bases). The V gene lost 3 bases and the J gene lost 8 bases, with 13 bases spanning the gap. The germline gives CDR1 MGHRA, CDR2 YSYEKL. This CDR3 region has 13 residues. The CDR3 loop is CASSQIDRFEAFF. The DNA of the CDR3 is TGCGCCAGCAGCCAGATAGACAGGTTCGAAGCTTTCTTT.

The sample holds a few counts of this clonotype. The V call is TRBV7-7, the J call TRBJ1-3; D ambiguous. Germline V gene sequence: CDR1 SSHAT, CDR2 FNYEAQ (reference sequence). This CDR3 is 13 amino acids long. V lost 1 base, J lost 7 bases, and 8 bases lay in between. The CDR3 protein is CASSLDLRNTIYF. The DNA of the CDR3 is TGTGCCAGCAGCTTAGACCTGCGGAACACCATATATTTT.

This clonotype was seen many times. The V call is TRBV7-6, the J call TRBJ2-2; D call uncertain. Germline V CDR1 and CDR2: SGHVS, FNYEAQ. V was shortened by 1 base and J by 2 bases, with 11 bases between the two germline ends. This CDR3 has 16 residues. CDR3 coding DNA: TGTGCCAGCAGCTTAGGACTGTCGCATAACACCGGGGAGCTGTTTTTT. Amino acid sequence: CASSLGLSHNTGELFF.